One sample yielded the 14 T cell receptor beta chains listed below, sequenced in a study of tumor-infiltrating lymphocytes in primary liver carcinoma. Unsorted whole blood yielded the blood RNA, and germline DNA was also extracted. Starting material of 500 to 600 ng total RNA yielded TCR beta cDNA via a constant-region primer. Investigators got TCR beta libraries out of three nested multiplex PCR rounds, done with slightly modified ARM-PCR. TRBV1-TRBV30 forward primers and a C-beta reverse primer were used in the first two PCR rounds, which each ran for about 10 cycles. TCRdb ran MiXCR on the multiplex PCR reads and lists one entry per CDR3 protein. The table includes 300,000 to 400,000 distinct CDR3 sequences, 65% detected once. Specimen: peripheral blood. These receptors originate from a man in his forties or fifties with primary liver carcinoma and hepatitis B virus infection.

This clonotype was recorded only once. This may be a read error: a much more frequent sequence differs by one nucleotide. The rearrangement uses TRBV5-5 and TRBJ2-1; D assignment may be TRBD1 or TRBD2 (5 bases each). In germline, CDR1 is SGHKS, CDR2 YYEKEE (reference sequence). V was trimmed by 4 bases and J by 10 bases, leaving 21 bases between them. The CDR3 consists of 15 residues. CDR3 DNA: TGTGCCAGCAGCGACCAGCGGCGCGGCGAGGGGGAGCAGTTCTTC. Its translation: CASSDQRRGEGEQFF.

On this clonotype: The junction departs from the called germline gene at one end, perhaps through a read error. J is TRBJ2-7 and V is TRBV6-1, with 8 bases that match TRBD2. This CDR3 has 15 residues. Looked up from germline, CDR1 is MNHNS and CDR2 is SASEGT. The CDR3 DNA reads TGTACCAGCAGTGAAGCGGGGGATTCCTCCTACGAGCAATACTTC. This sequence encodes CTSSEAGDSSYEQYF.

In its sample, this clonotype was seen a few times. The junction departs from germline at one end; a sequencing error may be responsible. The CDR3 bases are TGCGCCAACAGCCAAGAGGCCACTTCCACGGGTGAAGCTTTCTTT. As protein: CANSQEATSTGEAFF. The chain couples TRBV4-3 to TRBJ1-1; no clear D. Looked up from germline, CDR1 is LGHNA and CDR2 is YSLEER. This CDR3 spans 15 amino acids.

As concerns this clonotype: This sequence may be a read error, since a much larger clone differs from it by one base. This chain joins TRBV6-5 and TRBJ2-1, with 8 bases matching TRBD1. Germline V gives CDR1 MNHEY, CDR2 SVGAGI. The CDR3 covers 14 residues. V shed 5 bases and J 8 bases; nucleotides not matched to a gene: 8. Written as DNA, the CDR3 is TGTGCCAGCAGTCACCCTGACAGGGGCCATGAGCAGTTCTTC. Amino acid sequence: CASSHPDRGHEQFF.

Regarding this clonotype: A read error is possible here, since a much larger clone lies one base away. The rearrangement uses TRBV4-1 and TRBJ2-2, with TRBD1 as a possible D gene (7 bases). The CDR3 totals 16 residues. CDR1 and CDR2 (germline): MGHRA, YSYEKL. In DNA form, the CDR3 reads TGCGCCAGCAGCCATGGCAGGGGGGCGAACACCGAGGAGCTGTTTTTT. It translates to CASSHGRGANTEELFF.

On this clonotype: A much larger clone lies one base from this, so it may be a read error. The genes are TRBV12-3 or TRBV12-4 and TRBJ2-3; the match to TRBD1 covers 8 bases. The length of the CDR3 is 15 residues. CDR3 region: CTSSPDRVSTDTQYF. The CDR3 coding sequence is TGTACCAGCAGTCCGGACAGGGTTAGCACAGATACGCAGTATTTT.

Worth noting for this clonotype: Given a much more abundant clone one base away, this may be a read error. V and J are TRBV6-2 or TRBV6-3 and TRBJ2-4; 8 bases map to TRBD2. Germline V CDR1 and CDR2: MNHEY, SVGEGT. The V gene end was trimmed by 2 bases and the J gene end by 0 bases; junction bases not matched to a gene: 6. The CDR3 has 17 amino acids. CDR3 bases: TGTGCCAGCAGTTACCCTTCTAGCGGGTTAGCCAAAAACATTCAGTACTTC. This translates into CASSYPSSGLAKNIQYF.

Concerning this clonotype: A much larger clone differs by one base, so this may be a read error. V usage is TRBV6-6 and J usage is TRBJ2-5; 8 positions match TRBD1. From germline, CDR1 is MNHNY and CDR2 SVGAGI (reference sequence). The CDR3 consists of 15 residues. The CDR3 DNA sequence: TGTGCCAGCAGAAAGGACAGGGTAGGACAAGGGACCCAGTACTTC. Translated, it gives CASRKDRVGQGTQYF.

A word on this clonotype: A much larger clone lies one base from this, so it may be a read error. The V call is TRBV7-8, the J call TRBJ2-7, with 11 bases fitting TRBD1. CDR3 length: 15 residues. CDR1 is SGHVS, CDR2 FQNEAQ, per germline. The CDR3 DNA reads as TGTGCCAGCGGCTTAGGACAGGGGGCTGCCTACGAGCAGTACTTC. Its protein is CASGLGQGAAYEQYF.

This clonotype qualifies as medium-sized. The rearrangement joins TRBV11-3 to TRBJ2-1; D might be TRBD2 (6 bases). Trimming left V 0 bases short and J 7 bases short, with 7 bases between. Germline CDR1 is SGHNT and CDR2 is YENEEA. CDR3 length: 13 amino acids. In nucleotides, the CDR3 is TGTGCCAGCAGCTTAGATAGCGGTAATGAGCAGTTCTTC. It specifies CASSLDSGNEQFF. Full variable domain (remainder filled in from reference TRBV11-3 and TRBJ2-1): EAGVVQSPRYKIIEKKQPVAFWCNPISGHNTLYWYLQNLGQGPELLIRYENEEAVDDSQLPKDRFSAERLKGVDSTLKIQPAELGDSAVYLCASSLDSGNEQFFGPGTRLTVL.

V and J are TRBV10-3 and TRBJ2-1, with 9 bases that match TRBD1. This CDR3 spans 12 amino acids. J was trimmed by 8 bases and V by 8 bases; bases with no gene match: 4. The germline gives CDR1 ENHRY, CDR2 SYGVKD. The CDR3 bases are TGTGCCATCGTTAGGACAGGGGATGAGCAGTTCTTC. Residues: CAIVRTGDEQFF.

Worth noting for this clonotype: With a much larger clone just one base away, this may be a read error. The chain employs TRBV12-3 or TRBV12-4 and TRBJ2-7; the D is unclear. This CDR3 region has 14 residues. CDR3 in amino acids: CASSFSLVPSEQCF. The CDR3 coding sequence is TGTGCCAGCAGTTTTAGCCTAGTCCCTTCCGAGCAGTGCTTC.

This sequence joins TRBV6-1 and TRBJ2-1; 7 bases agree with TRBD2. The trim removed 6 bases at V and 10 bases at J, leaving 12 bases unmatched. Germline loops: CDR1 MNHNS, CDR2 SASEGT. The CDR3 consists of 14 residues. The CDR3, as DNA: TGTGCCAGCAGGGGAGGGCCCTCCTACAGCGAGCAGTTCTTC. Amino acid sequence: CASRGGPSYSEQFF.

Comments on this clonotype: A read error may produce the germline difference seen at one junction end. The CDR3, as DNA: TGTACCAGCATCTTAGGACCGAACACTGAAGCTTTCTTT. It translates to CTSILGPNTEAFF. The chain couples TRBV11-2 to TRBJ1-1, with unresolved D. The CDR3 consists of 13 residues. CDR1 SGHAT and CDR2 FQNNGV come from the germline V gene.